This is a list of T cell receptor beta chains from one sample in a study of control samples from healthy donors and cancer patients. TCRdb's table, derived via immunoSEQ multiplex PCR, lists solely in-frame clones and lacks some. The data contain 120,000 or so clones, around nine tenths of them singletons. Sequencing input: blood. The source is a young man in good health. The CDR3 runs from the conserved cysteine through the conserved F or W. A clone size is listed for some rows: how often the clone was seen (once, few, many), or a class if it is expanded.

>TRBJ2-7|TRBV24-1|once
CAAGTKDYEQYF
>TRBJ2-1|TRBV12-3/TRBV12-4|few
CASSLDQIGEQFF
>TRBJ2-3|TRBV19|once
CASSVSGGPSTDTQYF
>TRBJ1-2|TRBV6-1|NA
CASSQARDGYTF
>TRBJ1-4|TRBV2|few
CASSDGRNPLGLFF
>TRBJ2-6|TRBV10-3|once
CAIMSSGANVLTF
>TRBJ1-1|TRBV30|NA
CACSPPGITTEAFF
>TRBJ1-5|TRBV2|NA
CASSDRTENQPQHF
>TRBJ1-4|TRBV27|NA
CASSWTGYRGEKLFF
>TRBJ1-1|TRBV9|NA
CASSVRAGLVGTEAFF
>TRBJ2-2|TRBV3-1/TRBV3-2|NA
CASSPKIRSPDTGELFF
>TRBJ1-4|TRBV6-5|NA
CASSPRDPGREKLFF
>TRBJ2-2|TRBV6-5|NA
CASSPRRETGELFF
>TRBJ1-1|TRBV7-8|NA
CASSSRDRGSNTEAFF